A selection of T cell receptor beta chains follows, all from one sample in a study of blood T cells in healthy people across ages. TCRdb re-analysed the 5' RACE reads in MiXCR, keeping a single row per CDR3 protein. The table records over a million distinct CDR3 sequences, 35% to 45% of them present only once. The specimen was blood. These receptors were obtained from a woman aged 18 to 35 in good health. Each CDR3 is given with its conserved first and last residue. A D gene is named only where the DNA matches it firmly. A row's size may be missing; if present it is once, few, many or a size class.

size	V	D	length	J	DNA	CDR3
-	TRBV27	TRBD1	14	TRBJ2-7	TGTGCCAGCAGTAGAGGACAGGGGGGCTACGAGCAGTACTTC	CASSRGQGGYEQYF
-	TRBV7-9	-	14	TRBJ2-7	TGTGCCAGCAGCTTAGAGGTATCCCGTGGGGAGCAGTACTTC	CASSLEVSRGEQYF
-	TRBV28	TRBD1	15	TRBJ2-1	TGTGCCAGCAGTTCTCCCAGGGACAGAAACAATGAGCAGTTCTTC	CASSSPRDRNNEQFF
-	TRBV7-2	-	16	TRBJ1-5	TGTGCCAGCAGCTTATCCCTCGGGGGGGCTGTTCAGCCCCAGCATTTT	CASSLSLGGAVQPQHF
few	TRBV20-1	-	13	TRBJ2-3	TGCAGTGCTTCCGGACTACTCACAGATACGCAGTATTTT	CSASGLLTDTQYF
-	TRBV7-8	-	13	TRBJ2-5	TGTGCCAGCAGCTTAGGGTTTCTGGAGACCCAGTACTTC	CASSLGFLETQYF
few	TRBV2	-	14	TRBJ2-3	TGTGCCAGCAGTGTCGGGGATGTTGCAGATACGCAGTATTTT	CASSVGDVADTQYF
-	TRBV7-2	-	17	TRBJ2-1	TGTGCCAGCAGCCTGATATCTTACCGGGGTATGAACAATGAGCAGTTCTTC	CASSLISYRGMNNEQFF
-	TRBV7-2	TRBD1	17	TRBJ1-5	TGTGCCAGCAGCTTAGAATACAGGGGTGAGGGAAATCAGCCCCAGCATTTT	CASSLEYRGEGNQPQHF
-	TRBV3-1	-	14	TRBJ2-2	TGTGCCAGCAGCCAAAGGGGGAACACCGGGGAGCTGTTTTTT	CASSQRGNTGELFF
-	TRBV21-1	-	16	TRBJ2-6	TGTGCCAGCAGCAAAGTGGCCACATTGGGGGCCAACGTCCTGACTTTC	CASSKVATLGANVLTF
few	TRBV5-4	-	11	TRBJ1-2	TGTGCCAGCAGCCGTCTGGGGGGCTACACCTTC	CASSRLGGYTF
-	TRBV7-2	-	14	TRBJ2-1	TGTGCCAGCAGCTCCAGATCGGGGGCGGATGAGCAGTTCTTC	CASSSRSGADEQFF
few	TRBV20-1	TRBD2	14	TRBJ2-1	TGCAGTGCGCGGCTAGCGGGAGTTCCCAATGAGCAGTTCTTC	CSARLAGVPNEQFF
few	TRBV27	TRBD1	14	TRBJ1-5	TGTGCCAGCAGCTCGACAGGGACAGGGCAGCCCCAGCATTTT	CASSSTGTGQPQHF
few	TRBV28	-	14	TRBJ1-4	TGTGCCAGCAGAAGCGGCAGAGGCCATGAAAAACTGTTTTTT	CASRSGRGHEKLFF
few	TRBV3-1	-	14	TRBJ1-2	TGTGCCAGCAGCCAAGATGCTGGGAACTATGGCTACACCTTC	CASSQDAGNYGYTF
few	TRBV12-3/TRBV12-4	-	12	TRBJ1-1	TGTGCCAGCACTCCAGATAACACTGAAGCTTTCTTT	CASTPDNTEAFF
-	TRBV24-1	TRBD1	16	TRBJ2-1	TGTGCCACCAGTGATTGGGGGACAGGGATGGGCAATGAGCAGTTCTTC	CATSDWGTGMGNEQFF
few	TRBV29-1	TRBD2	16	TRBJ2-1	TGCAGCGTTGAGGGGCTAGCGGGCAGCTCCTACAATGAGCAGTTCTTC	CSVEGLAGSSYNEQFF
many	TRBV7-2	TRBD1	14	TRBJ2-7	TGTGCCAGCCTTAAACCGGGACAGGGCTACGAGCAGTACTTC	CASLKPGQGYEQYF
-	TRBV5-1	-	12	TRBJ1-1	TGCGCCAGCAGCAAGACCCCGGATGAAGCTTTCTTT	CASSKTPDEAFF
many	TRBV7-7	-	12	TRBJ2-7	TGTGCTAGCAGCTTTGGTGCCTCCGAGCAGTACTTC	CASSFGASEQYF
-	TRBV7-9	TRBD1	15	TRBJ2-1	TGTGCCAGCAGCTTAGTAGGACAGGGCTCCAATGAGCAGTTCTTC	CASSLVGQGSNEQFF
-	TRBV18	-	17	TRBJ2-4	TGTGCCAGCTCACCAAGCTCGGCGACCAAGGCCAAAAACATTCAGTACTTC	CASSPSSATKAKNIQYF
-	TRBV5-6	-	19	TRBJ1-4	TGTGCCAGCAGCTTGATGAAGTCGAGGGGCCGGAATGGTAATGAAAAACTGTTTTTT	CASSLMKSRGRNGNEKLFF
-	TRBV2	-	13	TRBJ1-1	TGTGCCAGCAGTGAAGGTACGAACACTGAAGCTTTCTTT	CASSEGTNTEAFF
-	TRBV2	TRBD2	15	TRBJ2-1	TGTGCCAGCAACTTACTAGCGGGGAAGGCAAATGAGCAGTTCTTC	CASNLLAGKANEQFF
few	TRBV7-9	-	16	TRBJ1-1	TGTGCCAGCTCAGACAGACCAGCAGGAGTGAACACTGAAGCTTTCTTT	CASSDRPAGVNTEAFF
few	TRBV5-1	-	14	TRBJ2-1	TGCGCCAGCAGCTTGTCTCGGGGGAACAATGAGCAGTTCTTC	CASSLSRGNNEQFF
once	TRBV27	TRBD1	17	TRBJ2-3	TGTGCCAGCAGTAGACAGGGGTTGGCCCTACGGACAGATACGCAGTATTTT	CASSRQGLALRTDTQYF
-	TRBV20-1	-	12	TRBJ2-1	TGCAGTGCTAGAGCTCTAAGGAATGAGCAGTTCTTC	CSARALRNEQFF
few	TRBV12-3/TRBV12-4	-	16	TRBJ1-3	TGTGCCAGCACCCTACCCCCCCAGGGGTATGGAAACACCATATATTTT	CASTLPPQGYGNTIYF
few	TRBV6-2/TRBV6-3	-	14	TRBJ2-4	TGTGCCAGCAGTCCCGGTCTCGACAAAAACATTCAGTACTTC	CASSPGLDKNIQYF
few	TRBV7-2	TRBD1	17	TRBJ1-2	TGTGCCAGCAGCCACCGGGACAGTCCTTTCAGTTTCTATGGCTACACCTTC	CASSHRDSPFSFYGYTF
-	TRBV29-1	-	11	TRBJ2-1	TGCAGCGTCCGACACACCTACGAGCAGTTCTTC	CSVRHTYEQFF
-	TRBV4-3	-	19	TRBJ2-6	TGCGCCAGCAGCGCTGAAGGGACGTGGGATTTCTCTGGGGCCAACGTCCCGACTTTC	CASSAEGTWDFSGANVPTF
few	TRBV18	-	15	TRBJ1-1	TGTGCCAGCTCGGCTCGACAGGACACCATGCTTGAAGCTTTCTTT	CASSARQDTMLEAFF
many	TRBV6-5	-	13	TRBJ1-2	TGTGCCAGCAGTTACGGGTCTTACCGAGGCTACACCTTC	CASSYGSYRGYTF
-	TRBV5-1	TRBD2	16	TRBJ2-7	TGCGCCAGCAGCCCGGATCCGGGACTAAAGACCGATGAGCAGTACTTC	CASSPDPGLKTDEQYF
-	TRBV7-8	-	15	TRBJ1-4	TGTGCCAGCAGCCCGGGTTATAGGGGGGACGAAAAACTGTTTTTT	CASSPGYRGDEKLFF
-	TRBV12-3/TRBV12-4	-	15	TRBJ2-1	TGTGCCAGCAGTGCGGCCCTCCAAAAGAGCTATGAGCAGTTCTTC	CASSAALQKSYEQFF
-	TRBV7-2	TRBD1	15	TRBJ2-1	TGTGCCAGCAGCTTACCCGGGACAGGGGGCTACGAGCAGTTCTTC	CASSLPGTGGYEQFF
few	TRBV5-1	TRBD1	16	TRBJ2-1	TGCGCCAGCAGCTTAGGACAGGGGATAACCTACAATGAGCAGTTCTTC	CASSLGQGITYNEQFF
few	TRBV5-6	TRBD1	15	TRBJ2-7	TGTGCCAGCAGCTTGGTGACAGGGAACTGGAACGAGCAGTACTTC	CASSLVTGNWNEQYF
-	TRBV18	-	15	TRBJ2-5	TGTGCCAGCTCACCAAGTTCGGTCTATGGGGGGACCCAGTACTTC	CASSPSSVYGGTQYF
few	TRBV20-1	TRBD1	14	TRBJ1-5	TGCAGTGCTACCGGGACAGGGGGCAGTCAGCCCCAGCATTTT	CSATGTGGSQPQHF
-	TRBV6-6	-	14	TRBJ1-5	TGTGCCAGCAGTCCTACCCTAGCAGGTCAGCCCCAGCATTTT	CASSPTLAGQPQHF
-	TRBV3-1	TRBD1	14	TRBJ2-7	TGTGCCAGCAGCCCCGACGTCGACAGGGACGAGCAGTACTTC	CASSPDVDRDEQYF
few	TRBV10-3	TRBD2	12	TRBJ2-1	TGTGCCATCAGTGAGGCGACTAGCAATGAGTTCTTC	CAISEATSNEFF
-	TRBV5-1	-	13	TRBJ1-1	TGCGCCAGCAGTCCTGACCGATACACTGAAGTTTTCTTT	CASSPDRYTEVFF
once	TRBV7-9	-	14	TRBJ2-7	TGTGCCGGCAGTTATACAGGTGTATCCTACGAGCAGTACTTC	CAGSYTGVSYEQYF